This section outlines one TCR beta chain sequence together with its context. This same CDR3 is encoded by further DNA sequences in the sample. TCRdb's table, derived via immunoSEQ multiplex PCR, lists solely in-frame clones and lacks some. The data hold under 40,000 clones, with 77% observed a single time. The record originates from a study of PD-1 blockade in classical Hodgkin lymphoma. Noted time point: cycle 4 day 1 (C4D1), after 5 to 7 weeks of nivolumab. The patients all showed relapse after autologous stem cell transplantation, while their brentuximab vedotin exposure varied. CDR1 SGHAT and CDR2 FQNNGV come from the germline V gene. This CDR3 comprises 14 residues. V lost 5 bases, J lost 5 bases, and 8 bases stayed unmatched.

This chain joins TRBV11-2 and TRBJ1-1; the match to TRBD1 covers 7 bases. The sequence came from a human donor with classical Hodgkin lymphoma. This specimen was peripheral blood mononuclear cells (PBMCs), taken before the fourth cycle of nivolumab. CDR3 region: CASSLAGGRTEAFF. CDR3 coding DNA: TGTGCCAGCAGCCTCGCAGGGGGAAGGACTGAAGCTTTCTTT.